These 15 T cell receptor beta chains share one sample of origin, sequenced in a study of T cells in Graves' hyperthyroidism and ophthalmopathy. It was RNA transcripts that yielded the amplified TCR beta CDR3 regions. First-round RT-PCR of the TCR CDR3 relied on the HTBI primer set. TCRdb called the multiplex PCR reads again in MiXCR, with one record for every CDR3 protein. The sample consists of 600,000 or so distinct CDR3 sequences, 13% to 15% of them appearing once. Sequenced sample: blood. The source of these receptors is a woman in her late teens or twenties with Graves' ophthalmopathy.

This clonotype was observed at least ten times. The chain links TRBV12-3 or TRBV12-4 to TRBJ1-1; D gene uncertain. Between the trimmed V and J ends, which lost 4 bases and 9 bases, there was a span of 12 bases. This CDR3 region has 12 residues. The CDR3 sequence: CASSYGSVKAFF. The DNA for the CDR3 is TGTGCCAGCAGTTATGGTAGTGTGAAAGCTTTCTTT.

In its sample, this clonotype was seen many times. In DNA form, the CDR3 reads TGTGCCAGCAGCTTATGGGGACCCCCCCCGGATACGCAGTATTTT. It encodes CASSLWGPPPDTQYF. The rearrangement links TRBV7-2 to TRBJ2-3; D may match TRBD1 or TRBD2 (5 bases each). CDR3 length: 15 amino acids. The V gene lost 2 bases and the J gene lost 6 bases, with 15 bases spanning the gap. From germline, CDR1 is SGHTA and CDR2 FQGNSA.

V usage is TRBV5-1 and J usage is TRBJ2-1, with 7 bases aligning to TRBD2. The CDR3 consists of 13 residues. Trimming took 7 bases from V and 7 from J; bases not matched to a gene: 8. Germline-derived CDR1 and CDR2 are SGHRS and YFSETQ. This chain's CDR3 is CASGRAYGNEQFF. CDR3 sequence (DNA): TGCGCCAGCGGGAGGGCATATGGGAATGAGCAGTTCTTC.

This clonotype has more than one count but fewer than ten. CDR3 region: CSAFSTAKNIQYF. The CDR3 nucleotides read TGCAGTGCTTTCTCTACAGCCAAAAACATTCAGTACTTC. The J gene is TRBJ2-4, the V gene TRBV20-1; D gene ambiguous. The CDR3 is made up of 13 amino acids. With 5 bases removed from V and 0 bases from J, the gap between germline ends came to 8 bases. Germline V CDR1 and CDR2: DFQATT, SNEGSKA (reference sequence).

The chain is built from TRBV2 and TRBJ2-1; 12 positions agree with TRBD2. The junction had 7 bases not matched to a gene; V was cut back by 6 bases and J by 7 bases. Germline assignment: CDR1 SNHLY and CDR2 FYNNEI. The CDR3 is 15 residues long. As DNA, the CDR3 is TGTGCCAGCAGAGATCTAGCGGGAGGGCTTAATGAGCAGTTCTTC. As protein: CASRDLAGGLNEQFF.

The CDR3 region has the DNA TGTGCCAGCAGCTTAGAGACAGGGGCAAACACCGGGGAGCTGTTTTTT. Its translation is CASSLETGANTGELFF. This rearrangement joins TRBV7-8 to TRBJ2-2; TRBD1 aligns across 8 bases. The length of the CDR3 is 16 residues. Looked up from germline, CDR1 is SGHVS and CDR2 is FQNEAQ. Germline trimming cut 1 base from V and 2 bases from J; bases unmatched to any gene: 3.

In this sample, this clonotype turned up many times. The chain has TRBV7-8 and TRBJ2-3; tentative D call: TRBD1 (5 bases). The V and J ends lost 1 base and 4 bases respectively, with 6 bases between them. Looked up from germline, CDR1 is SGHVS and CDR2 is FQNEAQ. The CDR3 length is 13 residues. The CDR3 bases are TGTGCCAGCAGCTTAGGCAGGGCAGATACGCAGTATTTT. This translates into CASSLGRADTQYF.

This sequence joins TRBV7-9 and TRBJ2-5; D not resolved. The germline CDR1 and CDR2 sequences are SEHNR and FQNEAQ (reference sequence). The CDR3 is made up of 14 amino acids. With 3 bases removed from V and 4 bases from J, the gap between germline ends came to 12 bases. CDR3 amino acids: CASSFPPGRETQYF. In nucleotides, the CDR3 is TGTGCCAGCAGCTTCCCCCCGGGTAGAGAGACCCAGTACTTC.

This clonotype was counted between two and nine times. The rearrangement joins TRBV18 to TRBJ2-1; D ambiguous. The CDR3 totals 19 residues. Deletions cut 1 base from V and 5 bases from J, with 24 bases between. Germline assignment: CDR1 KGHSH and CDR2 LQKENI. The CDR3 nucleotides read TGTGCCAGCTCACCACGAGAGGTGCAAGGGCCACACGGCCACAATGAGCAGTTCTTC. Amino acid sequence: CASSPREVQGPHGHNEQFF. Filled out from reference TRBV18 and TRBJ2-1, the complete variable domain reads NAGVMQNPRHLVRRRGQEARLRCSPMKGHSHVYWYRQLPEEGLKFMVYLQKENIIDESGMPKERFSAEFPKEGPSILRIQQVVRGDSAAYFCASSPREVQGPHGHNEQFFGPGTRLTVL.

The chain is built from TRBV10-3 and TRBJ1-6; tentative D call: TRBD1 (5 bases). The CDR3 totals 14 residues. Germline V gene lookup returns CDR1 ENHRY and CDR2 SYGVKD. Trimming cost V 0 bases and J 8 bases, with 8 bases left between them. The CDR3 bases are TGTGCCATCAGTGAGTCATCCAGGGATTCACCCCTCCACTTT. Its translation: CAISESSRDSPLHF.

The table lists this clonotype with a few counts. The chain couples TRBV27 to TRBJ2-5; D gene unclear. The CDR3 totals 11 residues. The ends were cut back, 10 bases at V and 5 bases at J, with 11 bases in the middle. CDR1 and CDR2 from the germline V gene are MNHEY and SMNVEV (reference sequence). Here the CDR3 DNA reads TGTGCCATCGGTATGAGGGAGACCCAGTACTTC. Translated: CAIGMRETQYF.

In this sample, this clonotype turned up many times. J is TRBJ1-2 and V is TRBV7-2; 7 nucleotides line up with TRBD1. Germline V gene data show CDR1 as SGHTA and CDR2 as FQGNSA. The ends lost 0 bases at V and 3 bases at J; junction bases unmatched: 1. CDR3 size: 14 residues. CDR3 in amino acids: CASSLATGDYGYTF. The CDR3 DNA reads TGTGCCAGCAGCTTAGCCACAGGGGACTATGGCTACACCTTC.

This clonotype was seen ten or more times. V usage is TRBV11-3 and J usage is TRBJ1-2; D gene unclear. The CDR3 extends over 13 amino acids. The germline CDR1 and CDR2 sequences are SGHNT and YENEEA. Trimming stripped 1 base from V and 8 bases from J, with 11 bases between. CDR3 sequence reads: CASSLGPGRGYTF. The CDR3 nucleotides are TGTGCCAGCAGCTTAGGCCCGGGAAGAGGCTACACCTTC.

This chain connects TRBV19 to TRBJ2-7, with D perhaps TRBD1 (5 bases). CDR3 size: 13 residues. Germline lookup yields CDR1 LNHDA and CDR2 SQIVND (reference sequence). With 4 bases removed from V and 3 bases from J, the gap between germline ends came to 10 bases. The CDR3 sequence is CASSTRTFYEQYF. CDR3 nucleotides: TGTGCCAGTAGTACCCGGACATTCTACGAGCAGTACTTC.

This clonotype was observed at least ten times. The chain recombines TRBV28 with TRBJ2-1; 14 bases are a match to TRBD2. The ends lost 4 bases at V and 13 bases at J; junction bases unmatched: 9. This CDR3 is 15 amino acids long. The germline V gene encodes CDR1 MDHEN and CDR2 SYDVKM. CDR3 in DNA: TGTGCCAGCAGTTGGGGACTAGCGGGAGCAGATGTCCAGTTCTTC. It is translated as CASSWGLAGADVQFF. The full variable domain, rest sourced from reference TRBV28 and TRBJ2-1, is DVKVTQSSRYLVKRTGEKVFLECVQDMDHENMFWYRQDPGLGLRLIYFSYDVKMKEKGDIPEGYSVSREKKERFSLILESASTNQTSMYLCASSWGLAGADVQFFGPGTRLTVL.